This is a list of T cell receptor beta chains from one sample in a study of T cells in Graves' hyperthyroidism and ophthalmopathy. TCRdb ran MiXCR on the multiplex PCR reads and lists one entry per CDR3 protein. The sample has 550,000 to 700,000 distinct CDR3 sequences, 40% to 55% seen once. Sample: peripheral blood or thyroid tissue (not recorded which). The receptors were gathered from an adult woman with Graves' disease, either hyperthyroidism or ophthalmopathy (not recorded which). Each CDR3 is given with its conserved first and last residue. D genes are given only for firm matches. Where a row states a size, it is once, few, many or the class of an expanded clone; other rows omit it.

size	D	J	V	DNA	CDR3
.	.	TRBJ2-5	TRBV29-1	TGCAGCGTTGTATCTGGGAAGGGGACCCAGTACTTC	CSVVSGKGTQYF
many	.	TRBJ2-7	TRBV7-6	TGTGCCAGCAGCGCTCTCACGGGCTACGAGCAGTACTTC	CASSALTGYEQYF
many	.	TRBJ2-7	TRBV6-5	TGTGCCAGCAGTTACTCCCAGGATGGCCTCTACGAGCAGTACTTC	CASSYSQDGLYEQYF
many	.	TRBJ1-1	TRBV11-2	TGTGCCAGCAGCTTAGTGTGGGGGGACACTGAAGCTTTCTTT	CASSLVWGDTEAFF
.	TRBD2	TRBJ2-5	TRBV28	TGTGCCAGCAGTCCGGAGCGGGGGAGACAAGAGACCCAGTACTTC	CASSPERGRQETQYF
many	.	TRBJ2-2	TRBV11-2	TGTGCCAGCAGCGCCCTAACGCGGACACATGAGCTGTTTTTT	CASSALTRTHELFF
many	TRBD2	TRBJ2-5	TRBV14	TGTGCCAGCAGCCAAGATTGGCGGGAGAGGTTCGAGACCCAGTACTTC	CASSQDWRERFETQYF
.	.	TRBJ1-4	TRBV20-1	TGCAGTGCTGGGGCAGGGACCAATGAAAAACTGTTTTTT	CSAGAGTNEKLFF
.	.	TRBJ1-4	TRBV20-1	TGCAGTGGCCCCCTGGGTGAAAAACTGTTTTTT	CSGPLGEKLFF
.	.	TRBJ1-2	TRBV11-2	TGTGCCAGCAGCCATACACGACGTATGGGGGACTATGGCTACACCTTC	CASSHTRRMGDYGYTF
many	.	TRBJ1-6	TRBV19	TGTGCCAGTAGTATTTTGGGACCGAGTGGTTCACCCCTCCACTTT	CASSILGPSGSPLHF
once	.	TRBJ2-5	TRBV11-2	TGTGCCAGCGGGAGTGAGACCCAGTACTTC	CASGSETQYF
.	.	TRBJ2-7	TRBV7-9	TGTGCCAGCAGCTCCGACCTGGGGCAACTCGAGCAGTACTTC	CASSSDLGQLEQYF
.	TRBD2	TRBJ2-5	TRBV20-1	TGCAGTGCTAGTCTCCGGGACTACGGACACGAGACCCAGTACTTC	CSASLRDYGHETQYF
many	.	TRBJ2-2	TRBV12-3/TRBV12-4	TGTGCCAGCAGATACCGGGACCTGGGGGAGCTGTTTTTT	CASRYRDLGELFF
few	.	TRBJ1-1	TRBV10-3	TGTGCCATCAGTGTAGGGGTCGACACTGAAGCTTTCTTT	CAISVGVDTEAFF
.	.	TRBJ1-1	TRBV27	TGTGCCAGCAGTCCTAGACGGGCCGGGGCTGAAGCTTTCTTT	CASSPRRAGAEAFF
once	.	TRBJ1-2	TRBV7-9	TGTGCCAGCAGCTTCTTCACAGGAGCTAACTATGGCTACACCTTC	CASSFFTGANYGYTF
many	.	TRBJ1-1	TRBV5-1	TGCGCCAGCAGCTTACAGGGCTGGGGGAACACTGAAGCTTTCTTT	CASSLQGWGNTEAFF
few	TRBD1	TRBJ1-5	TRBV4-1	TGCGCCAGCAGCCAAGCCGCAGGGGGTAATCAGCCCCAGCATTTT	CASSQAAGGNQPQHF
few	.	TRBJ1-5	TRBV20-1	TGCAGTGCTAGAGTCACTAACGTCCAGCGGGAGGGGGAGACCCAGCATTTT	CSARVTNVQREGETQHF
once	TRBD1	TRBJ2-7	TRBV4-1	TGCACCAGCAGCCAGGATCGGACAGGGGGGGCCTACGAGCAGTACTTC	CTSSQDRTGGAYEQYF
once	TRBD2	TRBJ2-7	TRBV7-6	TGTGCCAGCAGCTTGGGACTAGCGGGACTCGGGGAGCTGTACTTC	CASSLGLAGLGELYF
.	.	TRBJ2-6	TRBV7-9	TGTGCCAGCCTCAGCATCTCTGGGGCCAACGTCCTGACTTTC	CASLSISGANVLTF
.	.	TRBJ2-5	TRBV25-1	TGTGCCAGCAGTGCTAGGCCGGGAGTTGACCAAGAGACCCAGTACTTC	CASSARPGVDQETQYF
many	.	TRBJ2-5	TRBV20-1	TGCAGTGCTAGAGATCCCGGGGGCGCGGAGACCCAGTACTTC	CSARDPGGAETQYF
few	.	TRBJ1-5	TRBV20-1	TGCAGTGCTTTACAGGGCCAAGAGGTGCCCCAGCATTTT	CSALQGQEVPQHF
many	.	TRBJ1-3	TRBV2	TGTGCCAGCTATGGGAACTCTGGAAACACCATATATTTT	CASYGNSGNTIYF
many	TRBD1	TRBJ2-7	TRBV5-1	TGCGCCAGCAGCCCGGGACAGGGGGCGGCTTACGAGCAGTACTTC	CASSPGQGAAYEQYF
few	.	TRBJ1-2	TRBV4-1	TGCGCCAGCAGCCAACAAAGCGGTAACTATGGCTACACCTTC	CASSQQSGNYGYTF
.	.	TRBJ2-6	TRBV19	TGTGCCAGTAGTATGGGGAGATGGGTCGGGTCCGAAGCTTTC	CASSMGRWVGSEAF
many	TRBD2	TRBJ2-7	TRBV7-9	TGTGCCAGCAGCCCCACAGCGGGAGGTTACGAGCAGTACTTC	CASSPTAGGYEQYF
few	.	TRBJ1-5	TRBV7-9	TGTGCCAGCAGCCTTGATAATCAGCCCCGGCATTTT	CASSLDNQPRHF
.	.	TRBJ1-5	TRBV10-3	TGTGCCAGCAGCCGTGACACCGATCAGCCCCAGCATTTT	CASSRDTDQPQHF
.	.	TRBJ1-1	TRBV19	TGTGCCAGTAGTATAGATCGGGCGATGGCTGAAGCTTTCTTT	CASSIDRAMAEAFF
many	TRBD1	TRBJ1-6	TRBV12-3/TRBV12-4	TGTGCCAGCAGTTTTCGGGGACAGGGCAATTCACCCCTCCACTTT	CASSFRGQGNSPLHF
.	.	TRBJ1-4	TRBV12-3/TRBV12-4	TGTGCCATCAGTGAGTCTCCAGGGAGTGAAAAACTGTTTTTT	CAISESPGSEKLFF
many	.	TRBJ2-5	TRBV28	TGTGCCAGCAGTTTATGGGCTCAGCGAGGACAAGAGACCCAGTACTTC	CASSLWAQRGQETQYF
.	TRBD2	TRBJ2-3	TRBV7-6	TGTGCCAGCAGCCACCTAGCGGGGAACACAGATACGCAGTATTTT	CASSHLAGNTDTQYF
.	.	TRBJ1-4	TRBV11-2	TGTGCCAGCAGCTATGGGGAGAATGAAAAACTGTTTTTT	CASSYGENEKLFF
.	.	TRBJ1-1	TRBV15	TGTGCCACCAGCAGGAGGGGGAACACTGAAGCTTTCTTT	CATSRRGNTEAFF
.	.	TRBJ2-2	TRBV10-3	TGTGCCGTCAGTGGTCACAGGAGCTATGGCTACACCGGGGAGCTGTTTTTT	CAVSGHRSYGYTGELFF
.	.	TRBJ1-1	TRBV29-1	TGCAGCGCCCAGGAGGGGAACACTGAAGCTTTCTTT	CSAQEGNTEAFF
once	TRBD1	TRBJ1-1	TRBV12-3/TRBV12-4	TGTGCCAGCAGTTTTGGGGCGGGACAGGGAAACACTGAAGCTTTCTTT	CASSFGAGQGNTEAFF
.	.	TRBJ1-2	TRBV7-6	TGTGCCAGCAGCATGGACGGAGGCTACACCTTC	CASSMDGGYTF
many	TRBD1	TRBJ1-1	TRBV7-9	TGTGCCAGCAGTTTGGGACAGACGAACACTGAAGCTTTCTTT	CASSLGQTNTEAFF
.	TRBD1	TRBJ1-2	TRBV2	TGTGCCAGCAGCCCACAGGGGGCGATTGTTTTCAGCGGCTACACCTTC	CASSPQGAIVFSGYTF
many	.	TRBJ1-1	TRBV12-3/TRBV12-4	TGTGCCAGCAGTCTCCCTTGGGGAGCTGAAGAAGCTTTCTTT	CASSLPWGAEEAFF
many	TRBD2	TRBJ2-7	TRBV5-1	TGCGCCAGCAGCCCGAGGGGACTAGCGGGGATATACGAGCAGTACTTC	CASSPRGLAGIYEQYF
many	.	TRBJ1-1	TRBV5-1	TGCGCCAGCACCCAAGGCGTGGGGGACACTGAAGCTTTCTTT	CASTQGVGDTEAFF
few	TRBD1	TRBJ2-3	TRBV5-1	TGCGCCAGCAGCATTCAGGGGGCGGGGACAGATACGCAGTATTTT	CASSIQGAGTDTQYF
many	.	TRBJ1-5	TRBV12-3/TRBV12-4	TGTGCCAGCAGCTTAGTATCTAATCAGCCCCAGCATTTT	CASSLVSNQPQHF
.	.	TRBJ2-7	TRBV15	TGTGCCACCAGCAGAGGTTGGAGGGGAGGCTACGAGCAGTACTTC	CATSRGWRGGYEQYF